This T cell receptor (beta chain) was obtained from a study of T cell repertoires in cytomegalovirus infection. Germline V gene lookup returns CDR1 SGHVS and CDR2 FNYEAQ. Germline trimming cut 2 bases from V and 3 bases from J; bases unmatched to any gene: 4. The CDR3 contains 16 residues. TCRdb processed the reads anew with MiXCR; each CDR3 protein has one entry. This sample has about 52,000 distinct CDR3 sequences, with about a fifth found just once. This clonotype has just a few counts. As yet, its antigen is unknown. Sequences were derived from CD8+ T cells from cultured PBMCs, sampled from culture after CMV antigen stimulation. This TCR was recovered from a human donor in good health (CMV status not recorded). Some clones in this sample may be carry-over from other donors' samples. The chain joins TRBV7-6 to TRBJ2-1; TRBD2 matches at 10 bases. CDR3 amino acids: CASSLSASGSYNEQFF. In DNA form, the CDR3 reads TGTGCCAGCAGCTTATCCGCTAGCGGGAGCTACAATGAGCAGTTCTTC.